One and the same sample provided the 27 T cell receptor beta chains below, sequenced in a study of Graves' ophthalmopathy and Graves' hyperthyroidism. TCR beta CDR3 amplification used RNA transcripts. Second-round multiplex PCR came after first-round RT-PCR with HTBI primers. TCRdb used MiXCR to reprocess the multiplex PCR reads, holding one entry per CDR3 protein. This table has 450,000 or so distinct CDR3 sequences, around 14% appearing once. Sequencing was performed on blood. The receptors come from a woman between 25 and 40 years old with Graves' ophthalmopathy.

This clonotype was counted at least ten times. The chain carries TRBV6-5 and TRBJ2-7; 9 nucleotides line up with TRBD1. Germline values: CDR1 MNHEY, CDR2 SVGAGI. V lost 2 bases to trimming and J lost 7 bases; unmatched junction nucleotides: 6. There are 14 residues in the CDR3. The CDR3 DNA follows: TGTGCCAGCAGTTACCGGGACAGGGTTGGAGAGCAGTACTTC. It codes for CASSYRDRVGEQYF.

Many counts were recorded for this clonotype. The junction departs from the called germline gene at one end, perhaps through a read error. The V and J genes are TRBV6-5 and TRBJ1-2; D gene uncertain. Germline assignment: CDR1 MNHEY and CDR2 SVGAGI. This CDR3 has 14 residues. Written as DNA, the CDR3 is TGTGCCAGCAGTTACCTCCCTCTCGGGCATGGCTACGCCTTC. Translating gives CASSYLPLGHGYAF.

This clonotype was counted ten times or more. V is TRBV27 and J is TRBJ2-5; TRBD1 matches 9 bases. Germline values: CDR1 MNHEY, CDR2 SMNVEV (reference sequence). The CDR3 spans 17 residues. J was trimmed by 2 bases and V by 2 bases; bases with no gene match: 9. CDR3 residues: CASSLVSDRGDQETQYF. The CDR3 DNA is TGTGCCAGCAGTTTAGTCTCGGACAGGGGCGATCAAGAGACCCAGTACTTC.

This clonotype has ten or more counts. The chain recombines TRBV6-1 with TRBJ1-1, with unresolved D. Trimming removed 7 bases from V and 1 base from J, with 16 bases in between. CDR3 size: 15 residues. Germline loops: CDR1 MNHNS, CDR2 SASEGT. The CDR3 DNA follows: TGTGCCAGCAAAGCTCTACCGGACGGGAACACTGAAGCTTTCTTT. As protein: CASKALPDGNTEAFF.

A remark on this clonotype: A much larger clone sits a single nucleotide away, making a read error possible. CDR3 nucleotide sequence: TGTGCCAGCAGCTTAGCTCCAACTTCAGGAGCACCCCTCCACTTT. It encodes CASSLAPTSGAPLHF. The chain combines TRBV11-2 with TRBJ1-6; D unclear. The CDR3 runs to 15 residues. Trimming cost V 1 base and J 11 bases, with 15 bases left between them. Germline CDR1 and CDR2: SGHAT and FQNNGV.

This clonotype was seen repeatedly, ten times or more. The chain has TRBV6-1 and TRBJ2-5; D possibly corresponds to TRBD1 (6 bases). Germline V gene data show CDR1 as MNHNS and CDR2 as SASEGT. This CDR3 comprises 12 residues. V shed 8 bases and J shed 3 bases, with 10 bases lying between them. The CDR3 nucleotides are TGTGCCAGCGGAGAGGGGGAAGAGACCCAGTACTTC. Its translation: CASGEGEETQYF.

The CDR3 is CASSPGRGRSGNTIYF. DNA of the CDR3: TGTGCCAGCAGCCCCGGCAGGGGCAGAAGTGGAAACACCATATATTTT. This sequence joins TRBV11-2 and TRBJ1-3, with D maybe TRBD1 (6 bases). This CDR3 comprises 16 residues. Germline CDR1 reads SGHAT; CDR2 reads FQNNGV. Trimming pared 5 bases from V and 3 bases from J, leaving 17 bases between.

This clonotype was observed many times. V is TRBV2 and J is TRBJ2-7; 9 positions agree with TRBD2. The germline V gene has CDR1 SNHLY and CDR2 FYNNEI. Trimming at V came to 7 bases and at J to 3 bases, leaving 7 bases not matched to a gene. The CDR3 is 14 residues long. The CDR3 loop reads CASKAGGHSYEQYF. In DNA, the CDR3 is TGTGCCAGCAAAGCGGGGGGCCATAGCTACGAGCAGTACTTC. The whole variable domain, remainder taken from reference TRBV2 and TRBJ2-7, is EPEVTQTPSHQVTQMGQEVILRCVPISNHLYFYWYRQILGQKVEFLVSFYNNEISEKSEIFDDQFSVERPDGSNFTLKIRSTKLEDSAMYFCASKAGGHSYEQYFGPGTRLTVT.

In its sample, this clonotype was seen many times. At one boundary the junction diverges from the germline segment, which might be a read error. V is TRBV20-1 and J is TRBJ2-7, with a weak D call TRBD2 (7 bases). Germline V gene data show CDR1 as DFQATT and CDR2 as SNEGSKA (reference sequence). This CDR3 is built from 13 residues. The CDR3 is CSAADWERGGQHF. CDR3 coding DNA: TGCAGTGCTGCGGACTGGGAAAGGGGGGGGCAGCACTTC.

This clonotype was counted many times. This chain links TRBV12-3 or TRBV12-4 with TRBJ1-6; 8 bases map to TRBD1. The CDR3 runs 13 residues. V shed 3 bases and J 8 bases; nucleotides not matched to a gene: 0. CDR3 nucleotides: TGTGCCAGCAGTTTGACAGGGGATTCACCCCTCCACTTT. As protein: CASSLTGDSPLHF.

The rearrangement links TRBV28 to TRBJ1-2; D gene ambiguous. This CDR3 has 14 residues. V shed 3 bases and J shed 0 bases, with 8 bases lying between them. Germline CDR1 reads MDHEN; CDR2 reads SYDVKM. DNA for the CDR3: TGTGCCAGCAGTTTTCCCAGAACTAACTATGGCTACACCTTC. It codes for CASSFPRTNYGYTF.

This clonotype was recorded many times. J is TRBJ2-5 and V is TRBV7-9; 10 bases line up with TRBD2. Germline loops: CDR1 SEHNR, CDR2 FQNEAQ (reference sequence). The CDR3 has 17 amino acids. V trimming: 5 bases; J trimming: 3 bases; junction bases outside the gene matches: 12. DNA for the CDR3: TGTGCCAGCAGCCCCAAGCGGGAGGGCCGATCTAAAGAGACCCAGTACTTC. Its protein is CASSPKREGRSKETQYF.

In its sample, this clonotype was seen many times. The chain joins TRBV6-1 to TRBJ2-7; D possibly corresponds to TRBD1 (5 bases). V lost 1 base and J lost 5, with 12 bases in between. The CDR3 loop spans 14 amino acids. Germline assignment: CDR1 MNHNS and CDR2 SASEGT. In DNA form, the CDR3 reads TGTGCCAGCAGTGAAGGAGTCAGGGTCGACGAGCAGTACTTC. Amino acids: CASSEGVRVDEQYF.

This clonotype was observed at least ten times. The chain joins TRBV6-1 to TRBJ1-1; the match to TRBD1 covers 7 bases. The CDR3 extends over 13 amino acids. After removal of 7 bases from V and 6 bases from J, the junction contained 8 bases not matched to a gene. Germline V CDR1 and CDR2: MNHNS, SASEGT. DNA of the CDR3: TGTGCCAGCATTCCAGGGGGTAGTGCTGAAGCTTTCTTT. This translates into CASIPGGSAEAFF.

This clonotype has ten or more counts. The chain has TRBV6-1 and TRBJ2-5, with D maybe TRBD1 (5 bases). Germline V gene sequence: CDR1 MNHNS, CDR2 SASEGT. Deletions cut 4 bases from V and 4 bases from J, with 13 bases between. The CDR3 loop spans 14 amino acids. The CDR3 sequence is CASSARQRPETQYF. CDR3 coding DNA: TGTGCCAGCAGTGCCAGACAGCGTCCAGAGACCCAGTACTTC.

This clonotype was detected many times. The V gene is TRBV19, the J gene TRBJ1-5; D is unclear. CDR1 and CDR2 from the germline V gene are LNHDA and SQIVND (reference sequence). The CDR3 is 13 residues long. With 8 bases removed from V and 5 bases from J, the gap between germline ends came to 13 bases. The DNA for the CDR3 is TGTGCCAGTCGTAGACATCCTGATCAGCCCCAGCATTTT. It codes for CASRRHPDQPQHF.

This clonotype occurred many times. The rearrangement links TRBV2 to TRBJ2-7, with D perhaps matching TRBD2 (5 bases). Germline values: CDR1 SNHLY, CDR2 FYNNEI. The V and J ends lost 3 bases and 2 bases respectively, with 17 bases between them. The CDR3 runs to 16 residues. The CDR3 DNA reads as TGTGCCAGCAGTGAGGATCTATGGCTAGCAGCCTACGAGCAGTACTTC. It encodes CASSEDLWLAAYEQYF.

Many counts were recorded for this clonotype. CDR3 sequence: CASMYPDQPQHF. The CDR3 nucleotides are TGTGCCAGCATGTACCCAGATCAGCCCCAGCATTTT. The chain employs TRBV6-1 and TRBJ1-5; D gene ambiguous. The germline V gene encodes CDR1 MNHNS and CDR2 SASEGT. The CDR3 totals 12 residues. V was trimmed by 7 bases and J by 5 bases, leaving 9 bases between them.

This clonotype was recorded many times. The gene calls are TRBV28 and TRBJ1-1; TRBD1 is a possible D gene (6 bases). CDR3 length: 13 residues. CDR1 MDHEN and CDR2 SYDVKM come from the germline V gene. Between the trimmed V and J ends, which lost 7 bases and 1 base, there was a span of 10 bases. The CDR3: CASTGHPNTEAFF. DNA of the CDR3: TGTGCCAGCACGGGACACCCGAACACTGAAGCTTTCTTT.

The V call is TRBV28, the J call TRBJ1-1; D ambiguous. CDR1 is MDHEN, CDR2 SYDVKM, per germline. CDR3 size: 13 residues. With 2 bases removed from V and 4 bases from J, the gap between germline ends came to 8 bases. The CDR3 DNA sequence: TGTGCCAGCAGTTTAACAGATTTCACTGAAGCTTTCTTT. Translation: CASSLTDFTEAFF.

V gene TRBV9 combines with J gene TRBJ1-2; D gene uncertain. The length of the CDR3 is 14 residues. CDR1 and CDR2 from the germline V gene are SGDLS and YYNGEE. Deletions cut 0 bases from V and 7 bases from J, with 13 bases between. The CDR3 loop reads CASSVGGDLGGYTF. The CDR3 DNA follows: TGTGCCAGCAGCGTAGGAGGAGACTTGGGTGGCTACACCTTC.

This clonotype has at least ten counts. The J gene is TRBJ1-1, the V gene TRBV11-3; 8 positions match TRBD1. This CDR3 spans 17 amino acids. The trim removed 5 bases at V and 6 bases at J, leaving 17 bases unmatched. Germline assignment: CDR1 SGHNT and CDR2 YENEEA. CDR3 nucleotides: TGTGCCAGCAGCATGGCCCCCTTTCGCGACAGGGGCTCTGAAGCTTTCTTT. It specifies CASSMAPFRDRGSEAFF.

There are many counts of this clonotype. The V call is TRBV7-9, the J call TRBJ1-2, with 7 bases lining up with TRBD1. Germline V gene lookup returns CDR1 SEHNR and CDR2 FQNEAQ (reference sequence). This CDR3 spans 14 amino acids. Trimming took 5 bases from V and 6 from J; bases not matched to a gene: 9. CDR3 DNA: TGTGCCAGCAGCCGGCTTACAGGGGTTGATGGCTACACCTTC. It translates to CASSRLTGVDGYTF.

Ten or more counts support this clonotype. The chain recombines TRBV19 with TRBJ2-7; no firm D call. The CDR3 runs to 13 residues. The germline V gene encodes CDR1 LNHDA and CDR2 SQIVND (reference sequence). V was clipped by 3 bases and J by 3 bases, with 9 bases between them. CDR3 sequence: CASSIEPGYEQYF. The CDR3 coding sequence is TGTGCCAGTAGTATCGAACCGGGCTACGAGCAGTACTTC.

This clonotype was seen at least ten times. The chain uses TRBV25-1 and TRBJ1-1, with TRBD1 as a possible D gene (6 bases). The CDR3 loop spans 13 amino acids. Trimming cost V 2 bases and J 7 bases, with 11 bases left between them. The V gene's germline CDR1 is MGHDK and CDR2 SYGVNS. CDR3 amino acids: CASSETGGREAFF. For the CDR3, the DNA is TGTGCCAGCAGTGAAACCGGGGGCCGTGAAGCTTTCTTT.

This clonotype was found a few times. J is TRBJ1-3 and V is TRBV30; perhaps TRBD1 as D (6 bases). Trimming took 0 bases from V and 3 from J, leaving 9 bases between them. Per the germline V gene, CDR1 is GTSNPN and CDR2 is SVGIG (reference sequence). This CDR3 is built from 14 residues. The CDR3 nucleotides are TGTGCCTGGAGTGTTGGACAGAGTGGAAACACCATATATTTT. Protein sequence: CAWSVGQSGNTIYF.

This clonotype was counted ten times or more. V gene TRBV24-1 combines with J gene TRBJ2-5; the D call may be TRBD1 or TRBD2 (5 bases each). The germline CDR1 and CDR2 sequences are KGHDR and SFDVKD. The length of the CDR3 is 15 residues. V was trimmed by 4 bases and J by 5 bases, leaving 16 bases between them. The CDR3 nucleotides read TGTGCCACCAGTGAGCACCGGGACCTAGAGGAGACCCAGTACTTC. The encoded protein is CATSEHRDLEETQYF.